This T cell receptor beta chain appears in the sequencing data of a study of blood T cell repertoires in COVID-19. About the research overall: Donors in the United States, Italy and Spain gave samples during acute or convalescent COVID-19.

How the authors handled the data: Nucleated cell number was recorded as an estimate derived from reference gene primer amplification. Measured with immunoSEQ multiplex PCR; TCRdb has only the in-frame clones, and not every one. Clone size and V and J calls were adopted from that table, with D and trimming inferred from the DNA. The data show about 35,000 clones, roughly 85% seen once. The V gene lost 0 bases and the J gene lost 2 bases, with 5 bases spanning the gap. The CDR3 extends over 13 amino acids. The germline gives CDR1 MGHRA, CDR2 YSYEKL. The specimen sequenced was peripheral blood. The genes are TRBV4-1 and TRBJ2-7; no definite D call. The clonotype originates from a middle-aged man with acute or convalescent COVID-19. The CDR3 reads CASSQDRTYEQYF. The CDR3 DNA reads TGCGCCAGCAGCCAAGACAGAACCTACGAGCAGTACTTC.